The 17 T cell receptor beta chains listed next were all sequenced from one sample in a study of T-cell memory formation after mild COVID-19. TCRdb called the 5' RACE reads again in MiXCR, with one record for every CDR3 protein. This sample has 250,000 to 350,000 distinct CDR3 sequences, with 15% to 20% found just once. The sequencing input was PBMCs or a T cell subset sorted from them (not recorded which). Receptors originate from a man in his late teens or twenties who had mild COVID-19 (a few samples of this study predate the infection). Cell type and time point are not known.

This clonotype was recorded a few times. DNA for the CDR3: TGTGCCAGCTCACCAGTGTGGGGACAAACCTACGAGCAGTACTTC. Translation gives CASSPVWGQTYEQYF. The chain is built from TRBV18 and TRBJ2-7; D may be TRBD1 (6 bases). Germline V gene sequence: CDR1 KGHSH, CDR2 LQKENI. CDR3 length: 15 residues. Trimming took 2 bases from V and 2 from J, leaving 13 bases between them.

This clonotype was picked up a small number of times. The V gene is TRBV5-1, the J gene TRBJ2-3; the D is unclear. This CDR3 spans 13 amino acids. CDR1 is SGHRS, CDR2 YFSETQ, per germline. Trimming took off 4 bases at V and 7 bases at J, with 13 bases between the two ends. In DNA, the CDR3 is TGCGCCAGCAGCGACCAGGCGTCTAATACGCAGTATTTT. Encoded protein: CASSDQASNTQYF.

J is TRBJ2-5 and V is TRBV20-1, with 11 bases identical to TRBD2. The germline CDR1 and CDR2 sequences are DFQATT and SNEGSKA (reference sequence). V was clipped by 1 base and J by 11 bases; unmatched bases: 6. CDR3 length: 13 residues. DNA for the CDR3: TGCAGTGCTAGAGTTAGCGGGGGGGCCCTACAGTACTTC. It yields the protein CSARVSGGALQYF.

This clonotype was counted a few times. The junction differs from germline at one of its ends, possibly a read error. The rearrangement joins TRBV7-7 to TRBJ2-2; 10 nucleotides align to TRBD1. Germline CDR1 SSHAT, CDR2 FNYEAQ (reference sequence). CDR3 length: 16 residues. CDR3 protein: CASSPTTGGMTGELFF. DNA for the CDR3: TGTGCTAGCAGCCCCACGACAGGGGGCATGACCGGGGAGCTGTTTTTT. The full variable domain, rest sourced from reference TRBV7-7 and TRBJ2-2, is GAGVSQSPRYKVTKRGQDVTLRCDPISSHATLYWYQQALGQGPEFLTYFNYEAQPDKSGLPSDRFSAERPEGSISTLTIQRTEQRDSAMYRCASSPTTGGMTGELFFGEGSRLTVL.

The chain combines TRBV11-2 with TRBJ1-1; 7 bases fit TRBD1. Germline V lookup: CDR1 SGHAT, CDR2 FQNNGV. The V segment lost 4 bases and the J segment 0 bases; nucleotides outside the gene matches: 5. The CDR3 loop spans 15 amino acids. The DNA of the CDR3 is TGTGCCAGCAGCTCGCCAGGGGGTATGAACACTGAAGCTTTCTTT. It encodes CASSSPGGMNTEAFF. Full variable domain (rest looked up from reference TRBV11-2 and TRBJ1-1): EAGVAQSPRYKIIEKRQSVAFWCNPISGHATLYWYQQILGQGPKLLIQFQNNGVVDDSQLPKDRFSAERLKGVDSTLKIQPAKLEDSAVYLCASSSPGGMNTEAFFGQGTRLTVV.

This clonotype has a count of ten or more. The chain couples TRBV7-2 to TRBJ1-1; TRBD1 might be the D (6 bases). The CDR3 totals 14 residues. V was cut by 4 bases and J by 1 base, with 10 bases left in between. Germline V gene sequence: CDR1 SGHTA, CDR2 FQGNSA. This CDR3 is CASSSRTENTEAFF. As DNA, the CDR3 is TGTGCCAGCAGCTCCCGGACAGAGAACACTGAAGCTTTCTTT.

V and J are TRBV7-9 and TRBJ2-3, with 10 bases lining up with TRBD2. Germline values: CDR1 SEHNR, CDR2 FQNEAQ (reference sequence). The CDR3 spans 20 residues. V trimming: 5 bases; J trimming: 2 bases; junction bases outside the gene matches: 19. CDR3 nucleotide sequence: TGTGCCAGCAGCCGCCGTGGGAGCGGGGGGGCCTTTAGAAACACAGATACGCAGTATTTT. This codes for CASSRRGSGGAFRNTDTQYF. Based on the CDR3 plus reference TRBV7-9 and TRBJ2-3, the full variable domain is DTGVSQNPRHKITKRGQNVTFRCDPISEHNRLYWYRQTLGQGPEFLTYFQNEAQLEKSRLLSDRFSAERPKGSFSTLEIQRTEQGDSAMYLCASSRRGSGGAFRNTDTQYFGPGTRLTVL.

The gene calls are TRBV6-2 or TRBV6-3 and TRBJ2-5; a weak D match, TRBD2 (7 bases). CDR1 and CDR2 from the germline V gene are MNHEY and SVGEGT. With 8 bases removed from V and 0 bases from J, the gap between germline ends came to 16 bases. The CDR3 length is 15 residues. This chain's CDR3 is CASLGGGSHQETQYF. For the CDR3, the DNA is TGTGCCAGCCTGGGGGGGGGCAGCCACCAAGAGACCCAGTACTTC.

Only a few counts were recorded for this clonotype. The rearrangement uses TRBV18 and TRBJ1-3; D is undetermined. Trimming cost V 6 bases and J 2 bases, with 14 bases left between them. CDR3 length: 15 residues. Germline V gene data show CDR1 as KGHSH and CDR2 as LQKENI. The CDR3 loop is CASSPFDTAGNTIYF. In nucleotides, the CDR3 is TGTGCCAGCTCTCCTTTCGACACAGCTGGAAACACCATATATTTT.

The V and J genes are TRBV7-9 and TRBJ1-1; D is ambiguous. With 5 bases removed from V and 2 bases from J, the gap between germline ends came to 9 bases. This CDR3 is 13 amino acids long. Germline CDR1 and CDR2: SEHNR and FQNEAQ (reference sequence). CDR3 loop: CASSHSSNTEAFF. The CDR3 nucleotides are TGTGCCAGCAGCCACAGTAGTAACACTGAAGCTTTCTTT.

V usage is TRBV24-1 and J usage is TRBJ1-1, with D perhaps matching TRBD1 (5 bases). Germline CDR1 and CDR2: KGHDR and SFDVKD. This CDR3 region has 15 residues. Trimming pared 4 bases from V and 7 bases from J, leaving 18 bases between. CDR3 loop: CATSEGGAGGFEAFF. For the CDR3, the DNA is TGTGCCACCAGTGAAGGTGGGGCGGGGGGATTTGAAGCTTTCTTT.

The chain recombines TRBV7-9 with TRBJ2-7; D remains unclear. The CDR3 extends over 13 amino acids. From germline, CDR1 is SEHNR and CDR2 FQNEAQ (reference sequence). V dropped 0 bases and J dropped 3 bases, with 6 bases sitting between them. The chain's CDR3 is CASSLAPGYEQYF. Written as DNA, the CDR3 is TGTGCCAGCAGCTTAGCGCCGGGCTACGAGCAGTACTTC.

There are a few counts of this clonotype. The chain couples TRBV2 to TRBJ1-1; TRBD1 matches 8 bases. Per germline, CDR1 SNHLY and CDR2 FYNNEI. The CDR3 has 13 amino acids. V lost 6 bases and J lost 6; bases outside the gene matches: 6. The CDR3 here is CASRKTGGAEAFF. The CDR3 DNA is TGTGCCAGCAGAAAAACAGGGGGGGCTGAAGCTTTCTTT.

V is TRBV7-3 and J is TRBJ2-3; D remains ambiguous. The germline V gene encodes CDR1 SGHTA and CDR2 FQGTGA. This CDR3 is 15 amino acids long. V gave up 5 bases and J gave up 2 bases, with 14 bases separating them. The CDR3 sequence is CASSPMGRYTDTQYF. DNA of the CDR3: TGTGCCAGCAGCCCCATGGGTCGGTACACAGATACGCAGTATTTT.

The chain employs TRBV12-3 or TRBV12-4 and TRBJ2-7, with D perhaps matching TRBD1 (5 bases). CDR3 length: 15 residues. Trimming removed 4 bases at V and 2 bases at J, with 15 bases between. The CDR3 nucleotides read TGTGCCAGCAGTTGGGCCCCACCAGGGACCTACGAGCAGTACTTC. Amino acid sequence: CASSWAPPGTYEQYF.

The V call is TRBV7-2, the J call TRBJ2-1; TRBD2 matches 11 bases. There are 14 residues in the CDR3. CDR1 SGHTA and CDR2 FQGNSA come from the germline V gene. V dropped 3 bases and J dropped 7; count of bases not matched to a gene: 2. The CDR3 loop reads CASSLGLAENEQFF. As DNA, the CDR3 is TGTGCCAGCAGCTTGGGACTAGCGGAGAATGAGCAGTTCTTC.

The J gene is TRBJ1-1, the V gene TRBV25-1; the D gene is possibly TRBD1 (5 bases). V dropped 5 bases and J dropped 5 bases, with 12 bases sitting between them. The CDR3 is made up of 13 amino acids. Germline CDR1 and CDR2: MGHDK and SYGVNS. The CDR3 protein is CASSINQGTEAFF. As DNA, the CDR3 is TGTGCCAGCAGTATCAACCAGGGTACTGAAGCTTTCTTT.